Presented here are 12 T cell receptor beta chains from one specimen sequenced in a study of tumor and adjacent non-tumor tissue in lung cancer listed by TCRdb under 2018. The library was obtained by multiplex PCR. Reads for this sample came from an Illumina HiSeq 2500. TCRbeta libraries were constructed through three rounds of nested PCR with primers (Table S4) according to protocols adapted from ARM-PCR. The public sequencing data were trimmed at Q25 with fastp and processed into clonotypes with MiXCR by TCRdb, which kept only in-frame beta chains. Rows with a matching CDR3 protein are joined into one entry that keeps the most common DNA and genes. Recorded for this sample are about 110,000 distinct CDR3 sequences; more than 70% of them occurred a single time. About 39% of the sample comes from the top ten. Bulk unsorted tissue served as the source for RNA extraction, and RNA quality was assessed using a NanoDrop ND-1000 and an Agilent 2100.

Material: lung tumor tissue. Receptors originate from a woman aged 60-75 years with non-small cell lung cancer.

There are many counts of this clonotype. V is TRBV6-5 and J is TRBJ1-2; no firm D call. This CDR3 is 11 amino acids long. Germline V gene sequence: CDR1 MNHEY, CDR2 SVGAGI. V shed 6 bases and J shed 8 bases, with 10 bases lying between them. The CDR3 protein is CASSRPGGYTF. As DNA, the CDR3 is TGTGCCAGCAGCCGCCCTGGGGGCTACACCTTC.

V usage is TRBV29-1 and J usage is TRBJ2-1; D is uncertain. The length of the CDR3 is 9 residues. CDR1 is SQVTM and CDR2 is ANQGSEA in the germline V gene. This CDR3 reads CDIGNEQFF. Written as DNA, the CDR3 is TGCGACATTGGGAATGAGCAGTTCTTC.

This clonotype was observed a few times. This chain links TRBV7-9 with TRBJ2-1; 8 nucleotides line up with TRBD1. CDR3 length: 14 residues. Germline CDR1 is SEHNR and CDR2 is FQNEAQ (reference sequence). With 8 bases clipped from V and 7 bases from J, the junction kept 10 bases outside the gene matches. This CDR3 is CASQAGGGLNEQFF. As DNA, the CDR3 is TGTGCCAGCCAAGCAGGGGGCGGTTTGAATGAGCAGTTCTTC.

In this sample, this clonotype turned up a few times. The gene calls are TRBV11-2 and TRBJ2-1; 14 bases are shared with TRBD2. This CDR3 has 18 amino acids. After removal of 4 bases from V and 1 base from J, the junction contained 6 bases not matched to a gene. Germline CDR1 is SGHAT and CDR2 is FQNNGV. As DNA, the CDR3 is TGTGCCAGCAGCTCAGGGACTAGCGGGAGAGGGTCCTACAATGAGCAGTTCTTC. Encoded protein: CASSSGTSGRGSYNEQFF.

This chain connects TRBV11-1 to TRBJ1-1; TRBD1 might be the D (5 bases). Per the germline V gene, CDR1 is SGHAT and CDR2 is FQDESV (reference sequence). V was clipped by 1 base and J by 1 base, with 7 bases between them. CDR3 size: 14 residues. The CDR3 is CASSLGQRNTEAFF. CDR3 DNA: TGTGCCAGCAGCTTAGGACAGAGGAACACTGAAGCTTTCTTT.

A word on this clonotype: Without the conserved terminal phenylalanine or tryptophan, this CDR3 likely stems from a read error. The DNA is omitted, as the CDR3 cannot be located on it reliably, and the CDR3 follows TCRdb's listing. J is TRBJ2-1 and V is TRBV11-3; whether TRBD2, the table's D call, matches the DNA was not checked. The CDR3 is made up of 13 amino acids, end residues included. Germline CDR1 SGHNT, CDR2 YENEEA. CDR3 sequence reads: CASSQEEGRVEFL.

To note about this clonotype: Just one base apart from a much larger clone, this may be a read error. For the CDR3, the DNA is TGTGCCAGCAGTTTCCTAAGGGGCCTCGATCAGCCCCAGCATTTT. This codes for CASSFLRGLDQPQHF. The chain joins TRBV12-3 or TRBV12-4 to TRBJ1-5; weak D call: TRBD1 (5 bases). CDR3 size: 15 residues. Trimming shortened V by 3 bases and J by 5 bases, and 14 bases separated the two germline ends.

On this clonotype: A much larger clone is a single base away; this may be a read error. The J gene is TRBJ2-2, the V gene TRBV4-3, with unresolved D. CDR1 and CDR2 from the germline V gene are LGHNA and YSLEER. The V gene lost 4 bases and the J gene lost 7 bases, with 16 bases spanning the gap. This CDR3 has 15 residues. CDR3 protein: CASSPAGRRIGELFF. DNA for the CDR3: TGCGCCAGCAGCCCTGCTGGCAGGAGAATCGGGGAGCTGTTTTTT.

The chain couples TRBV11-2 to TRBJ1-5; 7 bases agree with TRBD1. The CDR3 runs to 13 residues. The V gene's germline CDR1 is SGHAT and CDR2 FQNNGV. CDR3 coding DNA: TGTGCAAGCTCCCGGGACAGATGTCAGCCCCAGCATTTT. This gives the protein CASSRDRCQPQHF.

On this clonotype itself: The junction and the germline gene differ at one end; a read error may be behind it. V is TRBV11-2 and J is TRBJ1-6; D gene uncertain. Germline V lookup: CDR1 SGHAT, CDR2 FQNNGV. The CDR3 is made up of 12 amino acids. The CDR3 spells CATSTRSSPIHF. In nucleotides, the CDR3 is TGTGCCACCAGCACTAGGAGTTCACCCATCCACTTT.

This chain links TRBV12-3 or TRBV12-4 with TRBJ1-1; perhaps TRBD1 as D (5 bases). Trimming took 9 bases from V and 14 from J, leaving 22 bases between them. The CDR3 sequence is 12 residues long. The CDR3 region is CASTNLGEVAFF. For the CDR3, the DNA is TGTGCCAGTACCAACTTGGGGGAAGTAGCATTCTTT.

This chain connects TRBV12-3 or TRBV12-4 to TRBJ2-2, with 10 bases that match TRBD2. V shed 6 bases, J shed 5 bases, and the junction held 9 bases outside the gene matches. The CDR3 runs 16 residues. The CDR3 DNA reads TGTGCCAGCAGCACGGGACTAGCGTCTTCTACCGGGGAGCTGTTTTTT. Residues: CASSTGLASSTGELFF.